This TCR beta chain derives from a study of beta chain features in type 1 diabetes. Since all of the isolated RNA was reverse transcribed, expressed TCRB transcripts were what got sequenced. Some clones are missing from TCRdb's copy, which holds only in-frame ones; the method was immunoSEQ multiplex PCR. The sample contains 450,000 to 550,000 clones, approximately 30% of which appear only once. There are 11 residues in the CDR3. CDR1 is GTSNPN and CDR2 is SVGIG in the germline V gene (reference sequence). Deletions cut 2 bases from V and 10 bases from J, with 11 bases between. This clone was picked up a small number of times. Via the markers CD45RO/CCR7/CD25/CD127/CD95/CD27, stem cell-like memory, regulatory, central memory and naive CD4+ cells were sorted.

The sequence was obtained from a man between 18 and 29 years old in good health. The chain uses TRBV30 and TRBJ1-2; D not certain. Sequenced sample: naive CD4+ T cells from blood. The CDR3 coding sequence is TGTGCCTGGAGTAGATCGGGGAACTACACCTTC. Its protein product is CAWSRSGNYTF. The variable domain in full, with the rest retrieved from reference TRBV30 and TRBJ1-2, is SQTIHQWPATLVQPVGSPLSLECTVEGTSNPNLYWYRQAAGRGLQLLFYSVGIGQISSEVPQNLSASRPQDRQFILSSKKLLLSDSGFYLCAWSRSGNYTFGSGTRLTVV.